The clone carrying this T cell receptor (beta chain) appeared many times. The CDR3 is made up of 13 amino acids. Germline V gene sequence: CDR1 SGHTA, CDR2 FQGNSA. V lost 5 bases and J lost 7; bases outside the gene matches: 5. The data belong to a study of regulatory T cells in long-lasting Graves disease. Arm-PCR of CDR3 regions and iRepertoire HTBI primers were the basis on which TCR beta libraries were built. TCRdb processed the multiplex PCR reads anew with MiXCR; each CDR3 protein has one entry. The repertoire includes approximately 400,000 distinct CDR3 sequences, less than 25% of them detected once, and less than 25% sits in the top ten. Time point here: persistent/refractory GD, antithyroid drugs over 5 years with positive TRAb. Following extraction of RNA from PBMCs, that RNA was used to make the TCR library.

This sequence was found in a female donor with Graves disease. The sample was peripheral blood mononuclear cells (PBMCs), taken when the disease was refractory, from a patient treated with antithyroid drugs. The chain couples TRBV7-2 to TRBJ2-7; 10 bases align to TRBD1. The CDR3: CASSADRGREQYF. The CDR3 DNA is TGTGCCAGCAGCGCGGACAGGGGGAGGGAGCAGTACTTC.